This TCR beta chain was sequenced for a study of blood T cell repertoires in COVID-19. In the study overall: The analysed material was cDNA or gDNA that came from T cells, B-cell-depleted T cells, or PBMCs.

Repertoires were generated with immunoSEQ multiplex PCR, while TCRdb's copy carries only in-frame clones and drops some. The table includes fewer than 100,000 clones, roughly 80% detected once. The CDR3 has 14 amino acids. The ends were cut back, 0 bases at V and 7 bases at J, with 12 bases in the middle. CDR1 is PRHDT, CDR2 FYEKMQ, per germline (reference sequence). The rearrangement links TRBV13 to TRBJ1-2; D perhaps matches TRBD1 (5 bases). This sequence was found in a human donor in a cohort sampled during active COVID-19. Sequenced material: peripheral blood. The CDR3 here is CASSLGGGTSGYTF. The CDR3 DNA sequence: TGTGCCAGCAGCTTAGGCGGAGGGACTAGTGGCTACACCTTC.